The 29 T cell receptor beta chains given below trace back to one sample, sequenced in a study of cytomegalovirus exposure and HLA in healthy donors. Sequenced by immunoSEQ multiplex PCR; TCRdb stores in-frame clones only, minus some. The sample records 130,000 to 150,000 clones, almost 85% being singletons. The material sequenced was PBMCs. These receptors came from a woman aged 25 to 45 in good health and CMV-seronegative.

This sequence joins TRBV4-3 and TRBJ1-5; the D gene is possibly TRBD1 (5 bases). The CDR3 is 15 residues long. Germline V gene data show CDR1 as LGHNA and CDR2 as YSLEER. V was trimmed by 4 bases and J by 3 bases, leaving 13 bases between them. CDR3 bases: TGCGCCAGCAGCCCCCCAGAACAGGACAATCAGCCCCAGCATTTT. Amino acid sequence: CASSPPEQDNQPQHF.

In DNA form, the CDR3 reads TGCGCCAGCAGACCGCTGCCAGGGGTCACAGATACGCAGTATTTT. This gives the protein CASRPLPGVTDTQYF. The chain employs TRBV5-1 and TRBJ2-3, with D possibly TRBD1 on 6 matching bases. Germline CDR1 SGHRS, CDR2 YFSETQ. The V end was cut by 5 bases, the J end by 2 bases, with 15 bases between. This CDR3 spans 15 amino acids.

The chain recombines TRBV4-1 with TRBJ2-2, with 8 bases lining up with TRBD1. Germline trimming cut 3 bases from V and 6 bases from J; bases unmatched to any gene: 15. Germline lookup yields CDR1 MGHRA and CDR2 YSYEKL. There are 18 residues in the CDR3. CDR3 loop: CASSHPRIFQDRAGELFF. CDR3 DNA: TGCGCCAGCAGCCACCCCCGTATTTTTCAGGACAGGGCCGGGGAGCTGTTTTTT.

This clone was observed a single time. The J gene is TRBJ2-3, the V gene TRBV7-9, with TRBD2 matching over 9 bases. CDR3 size: 17 residues. Trimming removed 1 base from V and 2 bases from J; junction bases left unmatched: 7. Germline loops: CDR1 SEHNR, CDR2 FQNEAQ (reference sequence). CDR3 amino acids: CASSLGSGGTFTDTQYF. Here the CDR3 DNA reads TGTGCCAGCAGCTTAGGGAGCGGGGGGACATTCACAGATACGCAGTATTTT. Full variable domain (missing parts from reference TRBV7-9 and TRBJ2-3): DTGVSQNPRHKITKRGQNVTFRCDPISEHNRLYWYRQTLGQGPEFLTYFQNEAQLEKSRLLSDRFSAERPKGSFSTLEIQRTEQGDSAMYLCASSLGSGGTFTDTQYFGPGTRLTVL.

The chain uses TRBV6-1 and TRBJ1-2; D call uncertain. Trimming shortened V by 2 bases and J by 7 bases, and 17 bases separated the two germline ends. This CDR3 has 15 amino acids. Germline V lookup: CDR1 MNHNS, CDR2 SASEGT. The chain's CDR3 is CASSEFEVRSAGYTF. The CDR3 DNA reads as TGTGCCAGCAGTGAATTCGAGGTCCGCAGTGCTGGCTACACCTTC.

This clone was found a few times. CDR3 nucleotides: TGCGCCAGCAGCCGACAGTCAAACACCGGGGAGCTGTTTTTT. Its translation: CASSRQSNTGELFF. The V and J genes are TRBV4-1 and TRBJ2-2, with a tentative D call TRBD1 (5 bases). V was clipped by 4 bases and J by 2 bases, with 8 bases between them. Germline-derived CDR1 and CDR2 are MGHRA and YSYEKL. This CDR3 comprises 14 residues.

The chain carries TRBV5-1 and TRBJ2-4; 10 bases are a match to TRBD1. The CDR3 is made up of 16 amino acids. V lost 0 bases and J lost 2; bases outside the gene matches: 2. The germline CDR1 and CDR2 sequences are SGHRS and YFSETQ. In DNA, the CDR3 is TGCGCCAGCAGCTTGGGGGACAGGGGAACCAAAAACATTCAGTACTTC. Translating it yields CASSLGDRGTKNIQYF.

The chain combines TRBV28 with TRBJ1-5, with 9 bases aligning to TRBD1. Germline V gene data show CDR1 as MDHEN and CDR2 as SYDVKM. The CDR3 sequence is 16 residues long. The J segment lost 9 bases and the V segment lost 2 bases, leaving 11 bases of the junction unmatched. The CDR3 here is CASSLLPGQGPGPQHF. CDR3 sequence (DNA): TGTGCCAGCAGTTTACTTCCGGGACAGGGCCCCGGGCCCCAGCATTTT.

The V gene is TRBV7-6, the J gene TRBJ2-7; a possible D gene is TRBD1 (6 bases). The CDR3 runs 16 residues. Per germline, CDR1 SGHVS and CDR2 FNYEAQ. Trimming shortened V by 4 bases and J by 4 bases, and 20 bases separated the two germline ends. The CDR3: CASSSLTGSGVYEQYF. The CDR3 DNA reads TGTGCCAGCAGCTCGCTTACAGGGTCCGGTGTATACGAGCAGTACTTC.

The chain links TRBV12-5 to TRBJ2-3; possibly TRBD2 for D (6 bases). The length of the CDR3 is 16 residues. Germline loops: CDR1 LGHNT, CDR2 FRNRAP. Trimming removed 1 base from V and 3 bases from J, with 14 bases in between. The CDR3 region has the DNA TGTGCTAGTGGTTTGGCAGGGACTCGGGGGACAGATACGCAGTATTTT. As protein: CASGLAGTRGTDTQYF.

The genes are TRBV6-1 and TRBJ1-6; D unresolved. With 2 bases removed from V and 4 bases from J, the gap between germline ends came to 6 bases. Germline V gene lookup returns CDR1 MNHNS and CDR2 SASEGT. CDR3 length equals 14 residues. Here the CDR3 DNA reads TGTGCCAGCAGTGAATCACATTATAATTCACCCCTCCACTTT. The encoded protein is CASSESHYNSPLHF.

The chain employs TRBV4-3 and TRBJ1-6; D perhaps matches TRBD1 (6 bases). Per the germline V gene, CDR1 is LGHNA and CDR2 is YSLEER. The CDR3 is 14 residues long. V dropped 3 bases and J dropped 10 bases, with 13 bases sitting between them. The CDR3 here is CASSQGRGHSPLHF. The CDR3 coding sequence is TGCGCCAGCAGCCAGGGCAGGGGCCACTCACCCCTCCACTTT.

The chain has TRBV7-9 and TRBJ1-1, with D possibly matching TRBD1 (5 bases). The CDR3 is 16 residues long. Trimming stripped 3 bases from V and 1 base from J, with 15 bases between. Germline CDR1 is SEHNR and CDR2 is FQNEAQ (reference sequence). In DNA form, the CDR3 reads TGTGCCAGCAGCTTTTCCGTAGGGAGGGGGAACACTGAAGCTTTCTTT. This sequence encodes CASSFSVGRGNTEAFF. The full variable domain, completed using reference TRBV7-9 and TRBJ1-1, is DTGVSQNPRHKITKRGQNVTFRCDPISEHNRLYWYRQTLGQGPEFLTYFQNEAQLEKSRLLSDRFSAERPKGSFSTLEIQRTEQGDSAMYLCASSFSVGRGNTEAFFGQGTRLTVV.

This clone was counted between two and nine times. V and J are TRBV6-5 and TRBJ2-7; a weak D match, TRBD1 (6 bases). Trimming shortened V by 4 bases and J by 3 bases, and 16 bases separated the two germline ends. Germline CDR1 and CDR2: MNHEY and SVGAGI. The CDR3 runs 15 residues. CDR3 coding DNA: TGTGCCAGCAGTTCAGCGCGAAGGGGGAACTACGAGCAGTACTTC. It codes for CASSSARRGNYEQYF.

The rearrangement links TRBV9 to TRBJ1-6; D call uncertain. With 2 bases removed from V and 0 bases from J, the gap between germline ends came to 9 bases. This CDR3 has 16 amino acids. Per germline, CDR1 SGDLS and CDR2 YYNGEE. The CDR3 sequence: CASSVGPSSYNSPLHF. DNA of the CDR3: TGTGCCAGCAGCGTGGGCCCCAGCTCCTATAATTCACCCCTCCACTTT. Full variable domain (missing parts from reference TRBV9 and TRBJ1-6): DSGVTQTPKHLITATGQRVTLRCSPRSGDLSVYWYQQSLDQGLQFLIQYYNGEERAKGNILERFSAQQFPDLHSELNLSSLELGDSALYFCASSVGPSSYNSPLHFGNGTRLTVT.

The J gene is TRBJ1-2, the V gene TRBV7-3; D gene unclear. The V gene lost 0 bases and the J gene lost 2 bases, with 4 bases spanning the gap. Germline lookup yields CDR1 SGHTA and CDR2 FQGTGA. This CDR3 is built from 13 residues. Here the CDR3 DNA reads TGTGCCAGCAGCTTAACAGCAAACTATGGCTACACCTTC. It is translated as CASSLTANYGYTF.

The rearrangement joins TRBV7-8 to TRBJ2-7; TRBD1 aligns across 11 bases. The V gene's germline CDR1 is SGHVS and CDR2 FQNEAQ. V dropped 2 bases and J dropped 5; count of bases not matched to a gene: 2. This CDR3 has 14 amino acids. CDR3 nucleotides: TGTGCCAGCAGCTTAAGGACAGGGGGCGACGAGCAGTACTTC. It yields the protein CASSLRTGGDEQYF.

The chain recombines TRBV18 with TRBJ1-1; 10 bases align to TRBD1. The ends lost 5 bases at V and 3 bases at J; junction bases unmatched: 3. CDR1 is KGHSH and CDR2 is LQKENI in the germline V gene. The CDR3 sequence is 14 residues long. The CDR3 coding sequence is TGTGCCAGCTCAAGGGGGACAGGGGACACTGAAGCTTTCTTT. This codes for CASSRGTGDTEAFF.

The chain employs TRBV7-3 and TRBJ2-1; maybe TRBD1 (6 bases). The CDR3 spans 12 residues. Between the trimmed V and J ends, which lost 5 bases and 10 bases, there was a span of 12 bases. The germline V gene encodes CDR1 SGHTA and CDR2 FQGTGA. CDR3 sequence reads: CASSPGTHEQFF. As DNA, the CDR3 is TGTGCCAGCAGCCCCGGGACACACGAGCAGTTCTTC. The full variable domain, in which reference TRBV7-3 and TRBJ2-1 provide the parts outside the CDR3, is GAGVSQTPSNKVTEKGKYVELRCDPISGHTALYWYRQSLGQGPEFLIYFQGTGAADDSGLPNDRFFAVRPEGSVSTLKIQRTERGDSAVYLCASSPGTHEQFFGPGTRLTVL.

The CDR3 DNA reads as TGTGCCAGCAGTGCCCGGGGGGGGGCGAAGGTCACTGAAGCTTTCTTT. Translating gives CASSARGGAKVTEAFF. This chain connects TRBV27 to TRBJ1-1; D is perhaps TRBD1 (6 bases). The CDR3 runs 16 residues. Germline assignment: CDR1 MNHEY and CDR2 SMNVEV (reference sequence). The germline V and J ends were trimmed by 5 bases and 4 bases, with 20 bases remaining between them.

The chain is built from TRBV4-3 and TRBJ2-5, with 7 nucleotides matching TRBD2. J lost 4 bases, V lost 1 base, and 9 bases had no gene match. The CDR3 loop spans 16 amino acids. Germline CDR1 is LGHNA and CDR2 is YSLEER. The CDR3 DNA follows: TGCGCCAGCAGCCAAGGGGGACTATCAAGCCCAGAGACCCAGTACTTC. Protein: CASSQGGLSSPETQYF.

The chain joins TRBV15 to TRBJ2-5, with 7 bases matching TRBD2. This CDR3 is 17 amino acids long. Unmatched junction bases numbered 9, after V lost 0 bases and J lost 2 bases. The germline V gene has CDR1 LNHNV and CDR2 YYDKDF (reference sequence). CDR3 sequence reads: CATSRDPFGGGQETQYF. The CDR3 DNA sequence: TGTGCCACCAGCAGAGATCCCTTTGGCGGGGGACAAGAGACCCAGTACTTC.

CDR3: CASSPVPTGLMNTEAFF. The CDR3 bases are TGCGCCAGCAGCCCAGTCCCTACAGGGCTCATGAACACTGAAGCTTTCTTT. V and J are TRBV5-1 and TRBJ1-1; maybe TRBD1 (6 bases). Trimming stripped 4 bases from V and 0 bases from J, with 19 bases between. This CDR3 is built from 17 residues. Per the germline V gene, CDR1 is SGHRS and CDR2 is YFSETQ.

The CDR3 bases are TGTGCCAGCAGCCAGCGGGGGGGACTAGGTAATGAGCAGTTCTTC. Protein sequence: CASSQRGGLGNEQFF. The genes are TRBV7-2 and TRBJ2-1, with TRBD2 matching over 10 bases. This CDR3 is 15 amino acids long. Unmatched junction bases numbered 8, after V lost 5 bases and J lost 7 bases. In germline, CDR1 is SGHTA, CDR2 FQGNSA. Complete variable domain (other parts from reference TRBV7-2 and TRBJ2-1): GAGVSQSPSNKVTEKGKDVELRCDPISGHTALYWYRQSLGQGLEFLIYFQGNSAPDKSGLPSDRFSAERTGGSVSTLTIQRTQQEDSAVYLCASSQRGGLGNEQFFGPGTRLTVL.

J is TRBJ2-7 and V is TRBV29-1; 9 bases align to TRBD2. J lost 3 bases, V lost 4 bases, and 4 bases had no gene match. The CDR3 spans 13 residues. Germline-derived CDR1 and CDR2 are SQVTM and ANQGSEA. The CDR3 loop reads CSVVRGGFYEQYF. CDR3 nucleotide sequence: TGCAGCGTTGTGCGGGGGGGCTTCTACGAGCAGTACTTC.

The sample holds one count of this clone. The chain employs TRBV30 and TRBJ2-2; 10 nucleotides line up with TRBD2. The length of the CDR3 is 14 residues. The V segment lost 1 base and the J segment 8 bases; nucleotides outside the gene matches: 4. Germline loops: CDR1 GTSNPN, CDR2 SVGIG (reference sequence). The CDR3 coding sequence is TGTGCCTGGAGTGAAGCGGGGGGGCCAGGGGAGCTGTTTTTT. Translation: CAWSEAGGPGELFF.

V is TRBV28 and J is TRBJ2-7, with 9 bases identical to TRBD1. This CDR3 spans 16 amino acids. Germline V CDR1 and CDR2: MDHEN, SYDVKM. J gave up 2 bases and V 2 bases, and 7 bases lay outside the gene matches. CDR3 residues: CASSLEKRTGAYEQYF. The CDR3 DNA reads as TGTGCCAGCAGTTTAGAAAAACGGACAGGGGCCTACGAGCAGTACTTC.

V and J are TRBV19 and TRBJ1-5; TRBD1 agrees at 9 bases. The CDR3 extends over 14 amino acids. Trimming cost V 5 bases and J 5 bases; bases outside gene matches: 4. CDR1 LNHDA and CDR2 SQIVND come from the germline V gene (reference sequence). The CDR3 nucleotides read TGTGCCAGTAGTTACAGGGGGCTCTATCAGCCCCAGCATTTT. This sequence encodes CASSYRGLYQPQHF.

The chain couples TRBV4-1 to TRBJ2-1; 8 bases are a match to TRBD1. CDR3 length: 12 amino acids. After removal of 10 bases from V and 5 bases from J, the junction contained 4 bases not matched to a gene. Germline V gene data show CDR1 as MGHRA and CDR2 as YSYEKL. CDR3 nucleotide sequence: TGCGCCACCACGGACAGGGACAATGAGCAGTTCTTC. It specifies CATTDRDNEQFF.